The T cell receptor beta chain under discussion was sequenced for a study of cytomegalovirus exposure and HLA in healthy donors. About the study: HLA-typed donors were the source of around 80 million unique TCRs, which an early data release held.

This clone has a handful of counts. The antigen remains unidentified. Germline V gives CDR1 SNHLY, CDR2 FYNNEI. Trimming took 3 bases from V and 11 from J, leaving 13 bases between them. The CDR3 runs 12 residues. The PCR made use of 60 Vbeta and 13 Jbeta primers. Method: immunoSEQ multiplex PCR; TCRdb's copy keeps in-frame clones and lacks some. Of around 150,000 clones listed, about 71% were seen once; the top ten hold less than 3.5%. Study-wide findings and caveats: Analyzed later, most CMV-associated TCR beta chains appeared HLA-restricted. A prior analysis recorded that most TCR beta V segments were productive about 90% or about 30% of the time.

Sequencing was carried out using PBMCs. The receptor comes from a woman aged 40-49 years in good health and CMV-seropositive. J is TRBJ1-1 and V is TRBV2; possible D gene TRBD1, 5 bases. The CDR3 sequence: CASSESPTVAFF. The CDR3 DNA reads as TGTGCCAGCAGTGAGTCCCCGACAGTGGCTTTCTTT.